The clone carrying this T cell receptor (beta chain) was seen only once. Blood collection times were about day -28 and days 30, 100, 180 posttransplant. This entry comes from a study of T cell clonotyping in hematopoietic cell transplantation. V dropped 4 bases and J dropped 5 bases, with 17 bases sitting between them. Germline CDR1 MNHEY, CDR2 SVGAGI. The CDR3 totals 15 residues. Assay used: immunoSEQ multiplex PCR; TCRdb lists only in-frame clones, some missing. Among 7,000 or so clones listed, around nine tenths were seen once. The TCR comes from a female patient aged 50-59 years who had an allogeneic stem cell transplant from an unrelated donor, so the T cells may come from the graft donor. Some clones in this sample may be carry-over from other donors' samples. Here the sequenced sample was PBMCs, taken 30 days after allogeneic stem cell transplant. This rearrangement joins TRBV6-5 to TRBJ1-2, with D tentatively TRBD1 (6 bases). The CDR3 region is CASSLGGAGVYGYTF. The DNA for the CDR3 is TGTGCCAGCAGTTTAGGGGGGGCTGGAGTGTATGGCTACACCTTC.